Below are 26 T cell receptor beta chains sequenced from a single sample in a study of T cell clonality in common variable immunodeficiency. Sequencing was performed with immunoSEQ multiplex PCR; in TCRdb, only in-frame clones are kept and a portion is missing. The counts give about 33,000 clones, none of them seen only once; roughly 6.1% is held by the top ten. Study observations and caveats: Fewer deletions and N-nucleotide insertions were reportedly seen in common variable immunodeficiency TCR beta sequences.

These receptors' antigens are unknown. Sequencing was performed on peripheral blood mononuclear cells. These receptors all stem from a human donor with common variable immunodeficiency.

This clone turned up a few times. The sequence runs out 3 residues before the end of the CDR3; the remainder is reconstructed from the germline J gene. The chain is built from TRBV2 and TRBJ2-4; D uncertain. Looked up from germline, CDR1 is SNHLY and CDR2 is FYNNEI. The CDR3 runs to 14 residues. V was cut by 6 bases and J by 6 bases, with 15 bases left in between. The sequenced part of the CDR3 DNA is TGTGCCAGCAGACCACGGGTTTCCATAAACATT. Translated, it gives CASRPRVSINI. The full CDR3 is CASRPRVSINIQYF. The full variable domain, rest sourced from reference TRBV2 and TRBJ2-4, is EPEVTQTPSHQVTQMGQEVILRCVPISNHLYFYWYRQILGQKVEFLVSFYNNEISEKSEIFDDQFSVERPDGSNFTLKIRSTKLEDSAMYFCASRPRVSINIQYFGAGTRLSVL.

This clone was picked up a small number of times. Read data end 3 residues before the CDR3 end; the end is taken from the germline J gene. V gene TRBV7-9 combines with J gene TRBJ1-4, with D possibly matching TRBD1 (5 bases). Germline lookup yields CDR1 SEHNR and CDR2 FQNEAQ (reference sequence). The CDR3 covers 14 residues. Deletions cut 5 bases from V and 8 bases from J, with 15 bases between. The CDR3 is CASSPGNGKEKLFF. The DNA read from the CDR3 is TGTGCCAGCAGCCCAGGGAACGGGAAGGAAAAA.

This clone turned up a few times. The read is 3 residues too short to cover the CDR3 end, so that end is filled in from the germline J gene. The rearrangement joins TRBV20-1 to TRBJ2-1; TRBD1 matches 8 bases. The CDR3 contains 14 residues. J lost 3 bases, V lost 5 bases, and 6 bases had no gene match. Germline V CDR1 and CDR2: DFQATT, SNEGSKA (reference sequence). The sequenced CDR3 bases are TGCAGTGCTTCCACAGGGGGTGACTACAATGAG. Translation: CSASTGGDYNE. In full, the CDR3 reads CSASTGGDYNEQFF.

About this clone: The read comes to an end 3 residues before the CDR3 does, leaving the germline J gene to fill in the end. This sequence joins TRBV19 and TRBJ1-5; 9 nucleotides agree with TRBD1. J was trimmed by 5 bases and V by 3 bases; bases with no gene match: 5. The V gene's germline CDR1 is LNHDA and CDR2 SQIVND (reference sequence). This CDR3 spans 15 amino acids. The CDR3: CASSMGQGIDQPQHF. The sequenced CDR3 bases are TGTGCCAGTAGTATGGGACAGGGTATAGATCAGCCC.

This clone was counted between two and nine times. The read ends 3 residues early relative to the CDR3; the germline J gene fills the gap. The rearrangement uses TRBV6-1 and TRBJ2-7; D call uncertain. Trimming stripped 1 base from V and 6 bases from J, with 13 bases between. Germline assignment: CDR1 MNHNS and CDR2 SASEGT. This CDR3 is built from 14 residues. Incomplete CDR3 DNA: TGTGCCAGCAGTGAAGGGCTAGACTTCCGCGAG. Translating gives CASSEGLDFRE. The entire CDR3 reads CASSEGLDFREQYF.

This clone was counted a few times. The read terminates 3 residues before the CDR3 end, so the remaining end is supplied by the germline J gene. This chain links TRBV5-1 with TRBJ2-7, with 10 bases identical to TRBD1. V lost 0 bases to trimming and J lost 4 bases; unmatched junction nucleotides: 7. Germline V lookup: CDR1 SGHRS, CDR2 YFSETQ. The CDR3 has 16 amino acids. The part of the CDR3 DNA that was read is TGCGCCAGCAGCTTGGTTGGGACAGGGGTTGGATACGAG. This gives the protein CASSLVGTGVGYE. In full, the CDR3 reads CASSLVGTGVGYEQYF. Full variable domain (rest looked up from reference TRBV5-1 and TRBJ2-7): KAGVTQTPRYLIKTRGQQVTLSCSPISGHRSVSWYQQTPGQGLQFLFEYFSETQRNKGNFPGRFSGRQFSNSRSEMNVSTLELGDSALYLCASSLVGTGVGYEQYFGPGTRLTVT.

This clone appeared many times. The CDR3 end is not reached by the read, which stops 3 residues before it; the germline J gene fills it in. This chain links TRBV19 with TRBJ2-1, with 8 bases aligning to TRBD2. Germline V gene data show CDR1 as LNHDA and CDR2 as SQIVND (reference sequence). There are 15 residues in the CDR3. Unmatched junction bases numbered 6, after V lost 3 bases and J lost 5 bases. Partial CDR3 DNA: TGTGCCAGTAGTATCACACCGGGGGGGAACAATGAG. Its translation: CASSITPGGNNE. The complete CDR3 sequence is CASSITPGGNNEQFF.

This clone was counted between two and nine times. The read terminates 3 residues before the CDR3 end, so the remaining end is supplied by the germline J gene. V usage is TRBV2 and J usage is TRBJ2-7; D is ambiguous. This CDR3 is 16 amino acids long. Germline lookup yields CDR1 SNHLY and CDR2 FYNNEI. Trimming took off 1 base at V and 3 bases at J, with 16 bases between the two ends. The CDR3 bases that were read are TGTGCCAGCAGTGAAGGACGATGGGCGCCCCACTACGAG. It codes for CASSEGRWAPHYE. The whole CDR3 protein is CASSEGRWAPHYEQYF.

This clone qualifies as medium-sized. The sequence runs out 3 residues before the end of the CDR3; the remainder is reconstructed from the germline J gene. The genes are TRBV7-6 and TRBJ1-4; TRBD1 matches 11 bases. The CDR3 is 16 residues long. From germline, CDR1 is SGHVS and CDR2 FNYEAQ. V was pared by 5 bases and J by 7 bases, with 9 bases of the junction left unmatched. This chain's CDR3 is CASSAPGQGGIEKLFF. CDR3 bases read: TGTGCCAGCAGCGCACCGGGACAGGGGGGAATTGAAAAA.

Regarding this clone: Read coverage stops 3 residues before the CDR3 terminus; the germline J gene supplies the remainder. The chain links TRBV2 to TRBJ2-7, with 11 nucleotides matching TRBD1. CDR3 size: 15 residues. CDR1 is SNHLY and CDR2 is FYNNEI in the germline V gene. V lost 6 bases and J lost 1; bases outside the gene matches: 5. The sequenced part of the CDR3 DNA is TGTGCCAGCAGGTTAGGACAGGGGGCTTCCTACGAG. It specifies CASRLGQGASYE. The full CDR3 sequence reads CASRLGQGASYEQYF.

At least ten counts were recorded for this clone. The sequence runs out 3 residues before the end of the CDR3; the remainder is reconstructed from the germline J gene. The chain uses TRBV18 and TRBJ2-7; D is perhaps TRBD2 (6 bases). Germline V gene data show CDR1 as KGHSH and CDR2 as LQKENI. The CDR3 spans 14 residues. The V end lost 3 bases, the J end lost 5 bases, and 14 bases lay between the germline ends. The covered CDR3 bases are TGTGCCAGCTCACCGGAGGGGTTTGTCAACGAG. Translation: CASSPEGFVNE. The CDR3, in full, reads CASSPEGFVNEQYF.

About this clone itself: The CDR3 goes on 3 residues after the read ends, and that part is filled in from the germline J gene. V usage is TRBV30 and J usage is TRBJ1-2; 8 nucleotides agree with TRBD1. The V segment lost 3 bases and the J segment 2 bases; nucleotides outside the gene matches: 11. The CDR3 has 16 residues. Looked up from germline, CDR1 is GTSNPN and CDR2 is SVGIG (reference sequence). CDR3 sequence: CAWSVMGQAENYGYTF. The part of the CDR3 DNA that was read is TGTGCCTGGAGCGTCATGGGACAGGCTGAAAACTATGGC.

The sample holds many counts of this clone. The covered CDR3 bases are TGCAGTGCTTCCCCGACAGGGAAAAACATT. Translation gives CSASPTGKNI. The whole CDR3 region reads CSASPTGKNIQYF. The chain carries TRBV20-1 and TRBJ2-4; the match to TRBD1 covers 7 bases. Read data end 3 residues before the CDR3 end; the end is taken from the germline J gene. V trimming: 5 bases; J trimming: 4 bases; junction bases outside the gene matches: 5. The CDR3 sequence is 13 residues long. CDR1 is DFQATT, CDR2 SNEGSKA, per germline (reference sequence).

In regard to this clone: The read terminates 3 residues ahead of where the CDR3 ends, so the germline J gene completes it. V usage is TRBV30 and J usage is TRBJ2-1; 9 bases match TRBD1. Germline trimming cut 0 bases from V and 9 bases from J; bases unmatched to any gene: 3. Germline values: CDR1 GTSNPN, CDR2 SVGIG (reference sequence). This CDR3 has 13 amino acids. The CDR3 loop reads CAWSVGTGTEQFF. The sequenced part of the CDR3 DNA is TGTGCCTGGAGTGTGGGGACAGGGACTGAG.

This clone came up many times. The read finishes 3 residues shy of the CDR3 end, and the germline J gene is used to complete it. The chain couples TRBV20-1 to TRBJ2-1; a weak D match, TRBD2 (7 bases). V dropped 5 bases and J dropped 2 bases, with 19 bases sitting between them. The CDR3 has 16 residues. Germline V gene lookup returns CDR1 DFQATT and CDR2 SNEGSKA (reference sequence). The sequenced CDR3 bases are TGCAGTGCTTTAACGTCGGGGGGCCATACCTACAATGAG. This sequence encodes CSALTSGGHTYNE. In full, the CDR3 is CSALTSGGHTYNEQFF.

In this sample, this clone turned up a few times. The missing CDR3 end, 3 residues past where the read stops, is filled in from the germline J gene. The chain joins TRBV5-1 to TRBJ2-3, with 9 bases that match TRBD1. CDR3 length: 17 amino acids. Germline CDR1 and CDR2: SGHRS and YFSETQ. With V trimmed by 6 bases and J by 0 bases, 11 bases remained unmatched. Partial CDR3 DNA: TGCGCCAGCAAGAAAATCGGACAGGGGACGAGCACAGATACG. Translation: CASKKIGQGTSTDT. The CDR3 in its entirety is CASKKIGQGTSTDTQYF.

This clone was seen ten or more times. The sequenced part of the CDR3 DNA is TGTGCCAGCAGGGGTACAGGTACCACCGGGGAG. This translates into CASRGTGTTGE. The full CDR3 reads CASRGTGTTGELFF. The V and J genes are TRBV7-3 and TRBJ2-2; TRBD1 might be the D (5 bases). The read falls 3 residues short of the CDR3 end, and the missing part is taken from the germline J gene. CDR3 size: 14 residues. Germline CDR1 reads SGHTA; CDR2 reads FQGTGA. Trimming left V 6 bases short and J 4 bases short, with 12 bases between.

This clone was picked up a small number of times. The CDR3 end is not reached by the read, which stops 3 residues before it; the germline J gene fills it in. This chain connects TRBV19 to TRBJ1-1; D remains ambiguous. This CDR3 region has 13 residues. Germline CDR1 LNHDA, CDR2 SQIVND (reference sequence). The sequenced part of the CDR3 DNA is TGTGCCAGTAGTATGCTTACCGGGGAACGG. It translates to CASSMLTGER. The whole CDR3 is CASSMLTGERAFF.

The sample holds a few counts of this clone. The CDR3 bases that were read are TGTGCCAGCAGCTTTGGCACGACTGAA. This translates into CASSFGTTE. The whole CDR3 region reads CASSFGTTEAFF. V is TRBV7-2 and J is TRBJ1-1; D gene unclear. The read halts 3 residues ahead of the CDR3 end, with the missing end drawn from the germline J gene. V was pared by 3 bases and J by 5 bases, with 7 bases between. The germline V gene encodes CDR1 SGHTA and CDR2 FQGNSA. The CDR3 loop spans 12 amino acids.

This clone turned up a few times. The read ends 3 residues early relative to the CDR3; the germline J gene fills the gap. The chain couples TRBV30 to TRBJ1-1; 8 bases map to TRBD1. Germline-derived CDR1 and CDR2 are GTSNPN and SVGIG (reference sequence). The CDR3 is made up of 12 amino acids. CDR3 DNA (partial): TGTGCCTGGGGACAGGGCTTACCCGAA. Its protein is CAWGQGLPE. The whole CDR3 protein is CAWGQGLPEAFF.

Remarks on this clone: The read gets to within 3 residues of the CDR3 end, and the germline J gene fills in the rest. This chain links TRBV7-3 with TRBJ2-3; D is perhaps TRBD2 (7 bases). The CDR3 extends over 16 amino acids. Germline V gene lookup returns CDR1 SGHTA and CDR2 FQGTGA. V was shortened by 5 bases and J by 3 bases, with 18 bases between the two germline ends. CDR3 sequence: CASSLQGGALTDTQYF. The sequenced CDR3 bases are TGTGCCAGCAGCCTACAGGGAGGGGCCCTGACAGATACG.

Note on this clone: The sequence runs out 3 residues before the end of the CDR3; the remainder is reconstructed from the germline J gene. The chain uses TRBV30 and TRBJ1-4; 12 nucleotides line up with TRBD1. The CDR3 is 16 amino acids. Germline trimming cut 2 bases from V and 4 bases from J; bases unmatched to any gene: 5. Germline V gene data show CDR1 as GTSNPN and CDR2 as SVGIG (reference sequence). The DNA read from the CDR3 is TGTGCCTGGAGTCGGGACAGGGGGCTGAGTAATGAAAAA. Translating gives CAWSRDRGLSNEK. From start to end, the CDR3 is CAWSRDRGLSNEKLFF.

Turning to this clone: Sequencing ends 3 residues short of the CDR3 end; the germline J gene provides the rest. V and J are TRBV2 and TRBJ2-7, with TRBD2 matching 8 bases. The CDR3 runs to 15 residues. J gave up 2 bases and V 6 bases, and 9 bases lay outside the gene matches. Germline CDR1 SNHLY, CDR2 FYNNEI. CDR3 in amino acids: CASSYTSGPTYEQYF. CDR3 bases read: TGTGCCAGCAGCTATACTAGCGGCCCAACCTACGAG.

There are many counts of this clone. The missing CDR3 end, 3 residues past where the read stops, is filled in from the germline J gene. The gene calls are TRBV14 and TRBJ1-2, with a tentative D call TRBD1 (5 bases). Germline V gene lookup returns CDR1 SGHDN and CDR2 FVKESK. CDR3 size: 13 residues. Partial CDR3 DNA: TGTGCCAGCAGCCGCCGAGAGGGGTCCGGC. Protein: CASSRREGSG. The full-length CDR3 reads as CASSRREGSGYTF.

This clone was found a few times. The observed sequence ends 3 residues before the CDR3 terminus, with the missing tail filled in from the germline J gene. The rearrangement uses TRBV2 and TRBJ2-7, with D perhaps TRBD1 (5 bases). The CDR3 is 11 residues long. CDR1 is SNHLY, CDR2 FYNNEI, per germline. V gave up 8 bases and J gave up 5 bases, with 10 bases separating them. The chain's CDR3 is CASLLGHEQYF. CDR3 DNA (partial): TGTGCCAGCCTACTGGGGCACGAG.

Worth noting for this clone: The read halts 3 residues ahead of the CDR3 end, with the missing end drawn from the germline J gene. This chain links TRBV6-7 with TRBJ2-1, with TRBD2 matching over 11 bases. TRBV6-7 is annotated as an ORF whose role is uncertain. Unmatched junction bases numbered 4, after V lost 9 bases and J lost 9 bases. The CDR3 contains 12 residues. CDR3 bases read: TGTGCCAGTATAGCGGGGGGGCCTGAG. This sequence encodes CASIAGGPE. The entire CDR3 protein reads CASIAGGPEQFF.